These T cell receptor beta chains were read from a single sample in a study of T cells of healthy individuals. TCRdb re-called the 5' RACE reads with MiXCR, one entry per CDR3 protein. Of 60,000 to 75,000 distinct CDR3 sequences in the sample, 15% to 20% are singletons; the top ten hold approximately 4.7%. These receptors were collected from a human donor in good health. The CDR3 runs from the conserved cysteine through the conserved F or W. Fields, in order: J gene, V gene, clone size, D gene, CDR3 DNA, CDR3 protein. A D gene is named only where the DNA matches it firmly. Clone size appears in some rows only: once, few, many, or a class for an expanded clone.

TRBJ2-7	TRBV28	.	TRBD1	TGTGCCAGCAGTTCCATTGCCCGAATGGGACAGAAGGGCCACGAGCAGTACTTC	CASSSIARMGQKGHEQYF
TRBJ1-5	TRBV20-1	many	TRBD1	TGCAGTGCTGACAGGGGAGTAGATCAGCCCCAGCATTTT	CSADRGVDQPQHF
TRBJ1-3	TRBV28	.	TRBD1	TGTGCCAGCAGTTTTGATGGGACAGGGGTCGCCGGAAACACCATATATTTT	CASSFDGTGVAGNTIYF
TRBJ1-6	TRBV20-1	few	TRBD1	TGCAGTGCTAGCGCCAGGGGGTCCAATTCACCCCTCCACTTT	CSASARGSNSPLHF
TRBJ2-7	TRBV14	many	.	TGTGCCAGCAGCCGGACCCTGAGGGGTAACGAGCAGTACTTC	CASSRTLRGNEQYF
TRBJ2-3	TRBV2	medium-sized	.	TGTGCCAGCAGTGGCTCTTTCACAGATACGCAGTATTTT	CASSGSFTDTQYF
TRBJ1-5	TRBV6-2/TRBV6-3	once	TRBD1	TGTGCCAGCACCCAGGGGGCTAGCAATCAGCCCCAGCATTTT	CASTQGASNQPQHF
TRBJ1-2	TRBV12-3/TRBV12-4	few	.	TGTGCCAGCAGTTTACAGGGCAGGGGTGGCTACACCTTC	CASSLQGRGGYTF
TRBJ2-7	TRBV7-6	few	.	TGTGCCAGCAGCTTATCACTAGCCTACGAGCAGTACTTC	CASSLSLAYEQYF
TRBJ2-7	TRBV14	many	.	TGTGCCAGCAGCCTGCTCCGTGGGTTCCACGAGCAGTACTTC	CASSLLRGFHEQYF
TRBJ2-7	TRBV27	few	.	TGTGCCAGCAGTTTTGGGCGAACCTACGAGCAGTACTTC	CASSFGRTYEQYF
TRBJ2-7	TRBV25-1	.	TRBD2	TGTGCCAGCAGTGAACAGCGGGGGAGGGAGCAGTACTTC	CASSEQRGREQYF
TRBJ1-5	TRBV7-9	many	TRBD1	TGTGCCAGCAGCCCCGGACAGGGAGGCAATCAGCCCCAGCATTTT	CASSPGQGGNQPQHF
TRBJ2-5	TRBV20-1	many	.	TGCAGTGCTCCTCGGGACTTCCAAGAGACCCAGTACTTC	CSAPRDFQETQYF
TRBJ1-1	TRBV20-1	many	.	TGCAGTGCTAGCCAGGGAGGTCTCACTGAAGCTTTCTTT	CSASQGGLTEAFF
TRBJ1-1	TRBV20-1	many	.	TGCAGTCCGGAAGTGTTGGAAAGGGCTTTCTTT	CSPEVLERAFF
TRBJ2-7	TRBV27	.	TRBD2	TGTGCCAGCAGTTTATTGGCGGGGGAGGCCTACGAGCAGTACTTC	CASSLLAGEAYEQYF
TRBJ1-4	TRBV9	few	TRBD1	TGTGCCAGCAGCGTAGGGGTGGGACAGGGTGAAAAACTGTTTTTT	CASSVGVGQGEKLFF
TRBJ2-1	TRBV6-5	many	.	TGTGCCAGCAGTCCTGGGACGTACAATGAGCAGTTCTTC	CASSPGTYNEQFF
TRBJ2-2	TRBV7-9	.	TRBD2	TGTGCCAGCAGCTCCGGACTAGCGGGGGGGCCAAACACCGGGGAGCTGTTTTTT	CASSSGLAGGPNTGELFF
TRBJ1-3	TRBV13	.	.	TGTGCCAGCAGCTTAGGGCCTGACAGGCCCAAATCTGGAAACACCATATATTTT	CASSLGPDRPKSGNTIYF
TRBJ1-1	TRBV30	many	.	TGTGCCTGGAGAAGGGGATATGGGCGCAGGGTGAACACTGAAGCTTTCTTT	CAWRRGYGRRVNTEAFF
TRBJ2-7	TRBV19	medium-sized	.	TGTGCCAGTACCCAAGGGGATGTGAACGAGCAGTACTTC	CASTQGDVNEQYF
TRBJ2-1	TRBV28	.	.	TGTGCCAGCAGTTACACCGACAATGAGCAGTTCTTC	CASSYTDNEQFF
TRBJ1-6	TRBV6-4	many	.	TGTGCCAGCAGTCCCAGGATGGATTCACCCCTCCACTTT	CASSPRMDSPLHF
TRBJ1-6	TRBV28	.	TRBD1	TGTGCCAGCAGGGGGACAGGGGAATCACCCCTCCACTTT	CASRGTGESPLHF
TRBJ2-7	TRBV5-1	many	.	TGCGCCAGCAGGGATGAAAGACCGCCTTACGAGCAGTACTTC	CASRDERPPYEQYF
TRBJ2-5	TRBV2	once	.	TGTGCCAGCAGTCGACAGAGGGTGTACCAAGAGACCCAGTACTTC	CASSRQRVYQETQYF
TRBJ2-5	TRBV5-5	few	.	TGTGCCAGCAGCTTGTTTTCTACAGGGTCTCGAGAGACCCAGTACTTC	CASSLFSTGSRETQYF
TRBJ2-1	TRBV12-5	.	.	TGTGCTAGTGGTTTGGTACGAATTGAGCAGTTCTTC	CASGLVRIEQFF
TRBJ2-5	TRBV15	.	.	TGTGCCACCAGCAGAGGCGATAGCGCATACCAAGAGACCCAGTACTTC	CATSRGDSAYQETQYF
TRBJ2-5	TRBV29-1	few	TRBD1	TGCAGCGTTGCAGGACAGGGGGCTCGGGAGACCCAGTACTTC	CSVAGQGARETQYF
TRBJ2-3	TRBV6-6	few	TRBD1	TGTGCCAGCAGTCGACAGGGGTCGGTGGTCGGGGATACGCAGTATTTT	CASSRQGSVVGDTQYF
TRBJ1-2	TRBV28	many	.	TGTGCCAGCAGTTTTAGGGGGGGCGGATACTATGGCTACACCTTC	CASSFRGGGYYGYTF
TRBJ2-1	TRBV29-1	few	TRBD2	TGCAGCGGGGGACTAGCGGGAGTAATTGTTGAGCAGTTCTTC	CSGGLAGVIVEQFF
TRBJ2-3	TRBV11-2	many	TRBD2	TGTGCCAGCAGCTTAGGTGCAAGCGGGGGGGCAGATACGCAGTATTTT	CASSLGASGGADTQYF
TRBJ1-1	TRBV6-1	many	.	TGTGCCAGCAGGTCCACAGGGTGGGGCACTGAAGCTTTCTTT	CASRSTGWGTEAFF
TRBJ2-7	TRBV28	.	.	TGTGCCAGCAGTGCCCCCGGCTACGAGCAGTACTTC	CASSAPGYEQYF
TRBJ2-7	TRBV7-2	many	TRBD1	TGTGCCAGCAGCTCCGGACAGGGCGAGCAGTACTTC	CASSSGQGEQYF
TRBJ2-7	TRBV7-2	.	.	TGTGCCAGCAGCTTGGGGACAGCGGGCGAGCAGTACTTC	CASSLGTAGEQYF
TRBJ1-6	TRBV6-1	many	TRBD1	TGTGCCAGCAGTGAATTAGAGGACAGGGCGAATTCACCCCTCCACTTT	CASSELEDRANSPLHF
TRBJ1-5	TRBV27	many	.	TGTGCCAGCAGTTTAATGCCGGGCAATCAGCCCCAGCATTTT	CASSLMPGNQPQHF
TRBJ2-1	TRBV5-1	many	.	TGCGCCAGCAGCTTCGGCGGCGGGTACAATGAGCAGTTCTTC	CASSFGGGYNEQFF
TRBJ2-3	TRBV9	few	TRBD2	TGTGCCAGCAGCGCTCGACTAGCGGGCCCCTCGAGTAATACGCAGTATTTT	CASSARLAGPSSNTQYF
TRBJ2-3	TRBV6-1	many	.	TGTGCCAGCAGCAAACGGGACTCCTTATACACAGATACGCAGTATTTT	CASSKRDSLYTDTQYF
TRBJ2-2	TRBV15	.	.	TGTGCCACCAGCAGAGATCGACGGGCCCTGGGGGAGCTGTTTTTT	CATSRDRRALGELFF
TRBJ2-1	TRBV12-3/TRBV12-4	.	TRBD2	TGTGCCACCTCGACTAGCGGGAGTCTCGGGGAGCAGTTCTTC	CATSTSGSLGEQFF
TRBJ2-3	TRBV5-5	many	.	TGTGCCAGCAGCCTCGTGGGGGGTGCTAGCACAGATACGCAGTATTTT	CASSLVGGASTDTQYF
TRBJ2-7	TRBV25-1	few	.	TGTGCCAGCAGTGGAGGGTTTCACGAGCAGTACTTC	CASSGGFHEQYF
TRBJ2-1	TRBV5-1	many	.	TGCGCCAGCAGCTTGGAACAGCGCAATGAGCAGTTCTTC	CASSLEQRNEQFF
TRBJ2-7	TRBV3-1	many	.	TGTGCCAGCAGCTCCCTTCAGGGTTCCGAGCAGTACTTC	CASSSLQGSEQYF
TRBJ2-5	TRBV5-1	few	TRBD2	TGCGCCAGCAGCTCCGGACTAGCAGACCGAGAGACCCAGTACTTC	CASSSGLADRETQYF
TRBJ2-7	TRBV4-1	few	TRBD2	TGCGCCAGCAGCCAGACTAGCGGGGGAGAATACGAGCAGTACTTC	CASSQTSGGEYEQYF
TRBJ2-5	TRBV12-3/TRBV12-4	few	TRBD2	TGTGCCAGCAGCTTGGGGGATATGGCTAGCGGCCTACAAGAGACCCAGTACTTC	CASSLGDMASGLQETQYF
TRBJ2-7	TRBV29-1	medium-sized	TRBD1	TGCAGCGCCCAGACAGGGGTAGGAACATCCTACGAGCAGTACTTC	CSAQTGVGTSYEQYF
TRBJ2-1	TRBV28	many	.	TGTGCCAGCACCTTTAGTAGCTACAATGAGCAGTTCTTC	CASTFSSYNEQFF
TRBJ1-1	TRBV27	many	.	TGTGCCAGCACATCCACTCTGAACACTGAAGCTTTCTTT	CASTSTLNTEAFF
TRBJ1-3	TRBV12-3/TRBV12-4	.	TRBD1	TGTGCCAGCAGTGCCAGGACAGGGGGAAACACCATATATTTT	CASSARTGGNTIYF
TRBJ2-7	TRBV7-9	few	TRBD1	TGTGCCAGCAGCGTACAGGGGGCCTCCTACGAGCAGTACTTC	CASSVQGASYEQYF